This T cell receptor beta chain emerged from a study of shared clonotypes between healthy human individuals. Assay: immunoSEQ multiplex PCR; the TCRdb copy retains only in-frame clones and omits some. The sample has around 350,000 clones; about 70% are singletons. Points on this clone: As yet, its antigen is unknown.

Trimming at V came to 1 base and at J to 6 bases, leaving 6 bases not matched to a gene. The CDR3 spans 15 residues. Germline lookup yields CDR1 KGHSH and CDR2 LQKENI. Whole-study results and caveats: At large depth, rarefaction still showed sorted-subset sequencing to be incomplete.

This chain links TRBV18 with TRBJ2-1; 7 nucleotides agree with TRBD1. The source material was memory CD4+ T cells sorted from blood. The sample's subset: CD45RA-negative fraction. The clonotype originates from a man younger than 40 in good health. The CDR3: CASSPQGAMGNEQFF. CDR3 sequence (DNA): TGTGCCAGCTCACCACAGGGGGCGATGGGCAATGAGCAGTTCTTC.